Sequencing of this T cell receptor (beta chain) was carried out in a study of cytomegalovirus exposure and HLA in healthy donors. PCR used 60 Vbeta primers and 13 Jbeta primers. Produced via immunoSEQ multiplex PCR; TCRdb's table is partial and in-frame only. The sample has around 160,000 clones, about 71% seen once. Findings and caveats of the study: HLA alleles were associated with around 17,000 TCR beta sequences in a later analysis at 0.05 false discovery rate. Earlier analysis yielded a pattern in which most TCR beta V segments were productive about 90% or about 30% of the time.

Notes on this clone: Its antigen is unidentified.

This CDR3 contains 14 residues. The germline V gene has CDR1 MGHRA and CDR2 YSYEKL. V lost 4 bases and J 0 bases, leaving 9 bases between the germline ends. The sample was PBMCs. V usage is TRBV4-1 and J usage is TRBJ1-1; no definite D call. The TCR sequence derives from a woman between 35 and 50 years old in good health and CMV-seropositive. The CDR3 here is CASSRGFMNTEAFF. The DNA for the CDR3 is TGCGCCAGCAGCCGAGGCTTCATGAACACTGAAGCTTTCTTT.